This T cell receptor beta chain comes out of a study of graft-versus-host responses after intestinal transplantation. Of note for this clone: Its antigen is not identified. Mismatch with germline at one junction end may stem from a read error.

Study results and limitations: Allograft clonal ratios (graft-versus-host to host-versus-graft) were high in patients who had graft-donor T cell macrochimerism.

Measured with immunoSEQ multiplex PCR; TCRdb has only the in-frame clones, and not every one. The profile shows some 45,000 clones, roughly 90% of them singletons. CDR3 size: 13 residues. The source was PBMCs, collected 524 days after transplant. This TCR was recovered from a human patient who received an intestinal transplant, so some T cells may come from the graft donor. The chain joins TRBV5-3 to TRBJ2-7; TRBD1 aligns across 9 bases. TRBV5-3 is an open reading frame, and its role is uncertain. The CDR3 nucleotides are TGTGCCAGCAGCTGGGACAGGGAGGGCGAGCAGTACTTC. Its protein is CASSWDREGEQYF.